This is a list of T cell receptor beta chains from one sample in a study of blood T cell repertoires in COVID-19. Sequenced by immunoSEQ multiplex PCR; TCRdb stores in-frame clones only, minus some. The sample records under 250,000 clones, approximately 84% being singletons. Sequencing input: peripheral blood. The receptors shown here come from a middle-aged man who had recovered from COVID-19. CDR3s include the opening cysteine and the closing phenylalanine or tryptophan. The D gene is left open where the match is weak. Some rows have no size entry. The others give once, few or many, or a class for an expanded clone.

>TRBJ2-7|14|NA|TRBV9|TRBD1
CASSVAQGAVEQYF
TGTGCCAGCAGCGTAGCTCAGGGGGCGGTCGAGCAGTACTTC
>TRBJ2-7|16|NA|TRBV5-1|TRBD1
CASSLDGTGVFYEQYF
TGCGCCAGCAGCTTGGATGGGACAGGGGTTTTCTACGAGCAGTACTTC
>TRBJ2-3|16|NA|TRBV28|TRBD2
CASSFDTSGSTDTQYF
TGTGCCAGCAGCTTCGACACTAGCGGTAGCACAGATACGCAGTATTTT
>TRBJ1-4|14|NA|TRBV28|TRBD1
CASTPDRVFEKLFF
TGTGCCAGCACCCCGGACAGGGTATTTGAAAAACTGTTTTTT
>TRBJ2-1|13|NA|TRBV30|NA
CAFSVAVFTEQFF
TGTGCCTTTTCGGTCGCGGTCTTCACTGAGCAGTTCTTC
>TRBJ2-5|16|NA|TRBV5-1|TRBD1
CASSLRQGAGQETQYF
TGCGCCAGCAGCCTTAGACAGGGGGCGGGGCAAGAGACCCAGTACTTC
>TRBJ2-7|13|NA|TRBV10-3|TRBD2
CAISALLAGEQYF
TGTGCCATCAGTGCCCTCCTAGCGGGTGAGCAGTACTTC
>TRBJ2-7|12|NA|TRBV2|NA
CASSDSFYEQYF
TGTGCCAGCAGTGACAGTTTCTACGAGCAGTACTTC
>TRBJ2-2|15|NA|TRBV13|NA
CASSLGLQFPGELFF
TGTGCCAGCAGCTTAGGCCTACAGTTTCCCGGGGAGCTGTTTTTT
>TRBJ2-7|15|NA|TRBV7-8|TRBD2
CASRQGLAGSYEQYF
TGTGCCAGCAGACAGGGACTAGCGGGATCTTACGAGCAGTACTTC
>TRBJ1-2|13|NA|TRBV10-3|NA
CAIQPSDNYGYTF
TGTGCCATTCAGCCCAGCGACAACTATGGCTACACCTTC
>TRBJ2-1|12|once|TRBV4-1|NA
CASSQDGNEQFF
TGCGCCAGCAGCCAAGACGGCAATGAGCAGTTCTTC
>TRBJ2-2|14|NA|TRBV3-1/TRBV3-2|TRBD2
CASGRGSGTGELFF
TGTGCCAGCGGGAGGGGAAGCGGCACCGGGGAGCTGTTTTTT
>TRBJ2-3|15|NA|TRBV27|TRBD2
CASSWRLAGTDTQYF
TGTGCCAGCAGTTGGAGACTAGCAGGCACAGATACGCAGTATTTT
>TRBJ2-7|12|NA|TRBV7-9|NA
CASSLIPTEQYF
TGTGCCAGCAGCTTGATCCCTACCGAGCAGTACTTC
>TRBJ2-2|13|NA|TRBV19|TRBD1
CASEQGWAGELFF
TGTGCCAGTGAACAGGGGTGGGCCGGGGAGCTGTTTTTT
>TRBJ1-3|14|NA|TRBV4-1|TRBD1
CASSQGTGTNTIYF
TGCGCCAGCAGCCAAGGGACAGGGACGAACACCATATATTTT
>TRBJ2-7|12|NA|TRBV7-8|NA
CASSLRSYEQYF
TGTGCCAGCAGCCTTAGATCCTACGAGCAGTACTTC
>TRBJ2-1|14|NA|TRBV24-1|NA
CATADSSGHNEQFF
TGTGCCACAGCGGACAGTTCGGGGCACAATGAGCAGTTCTTC
>TRBJ2-2|15|NA|TRBV11-2|TRBD1
CASSRGDRVTGELFF
TGTGCCAGCAGCCGCGGAGACAGGGTGACCGGGGAGCTGTTTTTT
>TRBJ1-1|15|once|TRBV6-6|TRBD1
CASSYDRGMNTEAFF
TGTGCCAGCAGTTACGACAGGGGGATGAACACTGAAGCTTTCTTT
>TRBJ1-1|15|NA|TRBV5-1|NA
CASSFRGQANTEAFF
TGCGCCAGCAGCTTCAGGGGACAAGCGAACACTGAAGCTTTCTTT
>TRBJ2-5|13|once|TRBV10-2|TRBD2
CASGGLVQETQYF
TGCGCCAGCGGGGGACTAGTCCAAGAGACCCAGTACTTC
>TRBJ1-1|14|NA|TRBV6-5|TRBD1
CASRGTGGRAEAFF
TGTGCCAGCAGGGGGACAGGGGGACGAGCTGAAGCTTTCTTT
>TRBJ2-1|15|NA|TRBV7-8|TRBD1
CASSLVGTAYNEQFF
TGTGCCAGCAGCTTAGTAGGGACAGCCTACAATGAGCAGTTCTTC
>TRBJ2-1|19|NA|TRBV9|TRBD1
CASSVDRGHGVGVGREQFF
TGTGCCAGCAGTGTGGACAGGGGGCATGGAGTAGGAGTGGGACGTGAGCAGTTCTTC
>TRBJ2-3|15|once|TRBV9|TRBD2
CASSVASGRTDTQYF
TGTGCCAGCAGCGTAGCTAGCGGGAGAACCGATACGCAGTATTTT
>TRBJ1-2|13|NA|TRBV28|TRBD1
CATTDRGNYGYTF
TGTGCCACTACAGACAGGGGGAACTATGGCTACACCTTC
>TRBJ2-5|16|NA|TRBV5-1|NA
CASSLVPPRAEETQYF
TGCGCCAGCAGCTTAGTTCCCCCTCGAGCGGAAGAGACCCAGTACTTC
>TRBJ2-7|14|few|TRBV28|TRBD1
CACGTGAVGYEQYF
TGTGCCTGTGGGACAGGGGCCGTAGGCTACGAGCAGTACTTC
>TRBJ1-5|12|NA|TRBV28|NA
CASSFLNQPQHF
TGTGCCAGCAGTTTTTTAAATCAGCCCCAGCATTTT
>TRBJ2-7|14|NA|TRBV2|TRBD2
CASSLLAGGYEQYF
TGTGCCAGCAGTCTACTAGCGGGGGGGTACGAGCAGTACTTC
>TRBJ2-4|11|NA|TRBV20-1|NA
CSAPVKNIQYF
TGCAGTGCCCCGGTCAAAAACATTCAGTACTTC
>TRBJ2-3|15|NA|TRBV24-1|TRBD2
CATRTSGRAGDTQYF
TGTGCCACCAGGACTAGCGGGAGGGCGGGAGATACGCAGTATTTT
>TRBJ2-1|16|NA|TRBV7-9|NA
CASSSASGRHYNEQFF
TGTGCCAGCAGCTCCGCTTCTGGGAGGCACTACAATGAGCAGTTCTTC
>TRBJ2-5|17|NA|TRBV19|TRBD2
CASSIPGLAGEVETQYF
TGTGCCAGTAGTATTCCTGGACTAGCGGGAGAAGTGGAGACCCAGTACTTC
>TRBJ1-2|12|NA|TRBV18|NA
CASSLTNYGYTF
TGTGCCAGCTCCCTAACTAACTATGGCTACACCTTC
>TRBJ2-3|11|NA|TRBV20-1|NA
CSARPGDTQYF
TGCAGTGCTAGGCCGGGGGATACGCAGTATTTT
>TRBJ2-7|16|NA|TRBV15|TRBD2
CATSKSGTSVSYEQYF
TGTGCCACCAGCAAATCCGGGACTAGCGTATCCTACGAGCAGTACTTC
>TRBJ2-5|15|NA|TRBV6-5|TRBD1
CASSYSQGAWETQYF
TGTGCCAGCAGTTACTCGCAGGGGGCCTGGGAGACCCAGTACTTC
>TRBJ2-7|14|few|TRBV28|NA
CASIQQGRAYEQYF
TGTGCCAGCATCCAACAGGGACGAGCCTACGAGCAGTACTTC
>TRBJ1-1|15|NA|TRBV28|NA
CASSFDRGGNTEAFF
TGTGCCAGCAGTTTTGATCGGGGTGGGAACACTGAAGCTTTCTTT
>TRBJ2-3|13|NA|TRBV18|NA
CASSPWALETQYF
TGTGCCAGCTCCCCCTGGGCTTTGGAAACGCAGTATTTT
>TRBJ1-5|19|NA|TRBV6-2/TRBV6-3|TRBD1
CASSTPSAGQGRRNQPQHF
TGTGCCAGCAGTACCCCCTCCGCGGGACAGGGTAGGCGCAATCAGCCCCAGCATTTT
>TRBJ2-4|14|NA|TRBV6-5|NA
CASSTQGAKNIQYF
TGTGCCAGCAGTACACAGGGAGCCAAAAACATTCAGTACTTC
>TRBJ2-7|15|NA|TRBV28|TRBD1
CASSSSGTGSYEQYF
TGTGCCAGCAGTTCCTCCGGGACAGGTTCCTACGAGCAGTACTTC
>TRBJ1-1|16|NA|TRBV3-1/TRBV3-2|TRBD1
CASSHSSTGRNTEAFF
TGTGCCAGCAGCCATAGTTCGACAGGGCGTAACACTGAAGCTTTCTTT
>TRBJ1-2|14|NA|TRBV6-5|NA
CASSRNGPNYGYTF
TGTGCCAGCTCCAGGAATGGGCCGAACTATGGCTACACCTTC
>TRBJ2-7|14|NA|TRBV28|TRBD2
CASKSGRAPYEQYF
TGTGCCAGTAAGAGCGGGAGGGCCCCCTACGAGCAGTACTTC
>TRBJ1-5|15|NA|TRBV15|NA
CATSALGRGNQPQHF
TGTGCCACCAGCGCCCTGGGTCGGGGCAATCAGCCCCAGCATTTT
>TRBJ2-2|15|NA|TRBV6-5|TRBD2
CASSYETSGYGELFF
TGTGCCAGCAGTTATGAGACTAGCGGGTACGGGGAGCTGTTTTTT
>TRBJ1-2|15|NA|TRBV7-6|TRBD1
CASSPIQGGGYGYTF
TGTGCCAGCAGCCCGATCCAGGGGGGCGGCTATGGCTACACCTTC
>TRBJ2-7|14|NA|TRBV28|TRBD1
CASSTTGSTYEQYF
TGTGCCAGCAGCACGACAGGGAGCACCTACGAGCAGTACTTC